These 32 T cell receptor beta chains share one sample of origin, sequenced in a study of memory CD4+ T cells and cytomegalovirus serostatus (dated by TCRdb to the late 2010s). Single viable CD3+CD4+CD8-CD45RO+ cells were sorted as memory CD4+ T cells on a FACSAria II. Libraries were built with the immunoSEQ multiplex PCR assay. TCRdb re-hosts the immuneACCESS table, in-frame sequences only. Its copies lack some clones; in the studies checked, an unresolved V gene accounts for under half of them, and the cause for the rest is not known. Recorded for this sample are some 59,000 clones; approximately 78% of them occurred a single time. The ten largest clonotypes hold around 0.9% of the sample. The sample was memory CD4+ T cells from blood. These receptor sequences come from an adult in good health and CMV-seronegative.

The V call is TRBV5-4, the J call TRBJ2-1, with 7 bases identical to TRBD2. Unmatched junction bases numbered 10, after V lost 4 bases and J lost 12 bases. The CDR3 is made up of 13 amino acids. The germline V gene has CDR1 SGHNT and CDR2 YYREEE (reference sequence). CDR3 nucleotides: TGTGCCAGCAGCCCAAAAAGCGGGGATGGGCAGTTCTTC. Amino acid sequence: CASSPKSGDGQFF.

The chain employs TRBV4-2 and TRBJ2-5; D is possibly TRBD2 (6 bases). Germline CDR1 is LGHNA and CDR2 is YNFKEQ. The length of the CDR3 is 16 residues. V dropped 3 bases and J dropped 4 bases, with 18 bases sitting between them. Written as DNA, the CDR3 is TGTGCCAGCAGCCAGGCCGGGGCGGGGAGTGGAGAGACCCAGTACTTC. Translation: CASSQAGAGSGETQYF.

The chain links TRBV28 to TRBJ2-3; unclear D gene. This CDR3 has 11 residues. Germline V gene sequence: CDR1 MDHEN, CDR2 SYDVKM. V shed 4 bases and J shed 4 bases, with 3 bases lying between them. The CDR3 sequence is CASSWADTQYF. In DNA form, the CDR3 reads TGTGCCAGCAGTTGGGCAGATACGCAGTATTTT.

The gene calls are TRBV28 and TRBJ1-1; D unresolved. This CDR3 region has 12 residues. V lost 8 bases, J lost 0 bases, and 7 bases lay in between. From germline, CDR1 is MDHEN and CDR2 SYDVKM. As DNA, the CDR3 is TGTGCCAGCCGCACGGTGAACACTGAAGCTTTCTTT. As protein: CASRTVNTEAFF.

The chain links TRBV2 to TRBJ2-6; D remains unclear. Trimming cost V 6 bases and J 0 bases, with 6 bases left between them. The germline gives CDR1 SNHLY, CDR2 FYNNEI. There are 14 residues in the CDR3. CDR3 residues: CASRPFSGANVLTF. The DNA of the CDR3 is TGTGCCAGCAGGCCGTTCTCTGGGGCCAACGTCCTGACTTTC.

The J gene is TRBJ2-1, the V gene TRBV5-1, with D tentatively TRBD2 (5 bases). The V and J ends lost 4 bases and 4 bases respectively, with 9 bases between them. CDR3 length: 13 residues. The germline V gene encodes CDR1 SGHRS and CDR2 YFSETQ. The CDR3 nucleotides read TGCGCCAGCAGCGCGGACTCTTACAATGAGCAGTTCTTC. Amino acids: CASSADSYNEQFF.

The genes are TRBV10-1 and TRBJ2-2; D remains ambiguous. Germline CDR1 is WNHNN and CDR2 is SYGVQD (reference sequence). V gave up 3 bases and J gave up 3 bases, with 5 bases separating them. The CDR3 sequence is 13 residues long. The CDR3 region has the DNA TGCGCCAGCAGTGACCCCTACACCGGGGAGCTGTTTTTT. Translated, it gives CASSDPYTGELFF.

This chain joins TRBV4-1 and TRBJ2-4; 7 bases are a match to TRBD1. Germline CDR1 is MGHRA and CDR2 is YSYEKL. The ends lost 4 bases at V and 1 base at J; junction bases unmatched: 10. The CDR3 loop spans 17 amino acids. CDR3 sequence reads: CASSPGQLIVAKNIQYF. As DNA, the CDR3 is TGCGCCAGCAGCCCGGGACAGTTGATCGTGGCCAAAAACATTCAGTACTTC.

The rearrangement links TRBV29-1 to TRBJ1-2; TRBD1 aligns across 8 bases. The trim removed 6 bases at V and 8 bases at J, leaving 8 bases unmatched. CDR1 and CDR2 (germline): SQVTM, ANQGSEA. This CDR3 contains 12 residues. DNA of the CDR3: TGCAGCGTCGTGACAGGGGAGCTCGGCTACACCTTC. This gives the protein CSVVTGELGYTF.

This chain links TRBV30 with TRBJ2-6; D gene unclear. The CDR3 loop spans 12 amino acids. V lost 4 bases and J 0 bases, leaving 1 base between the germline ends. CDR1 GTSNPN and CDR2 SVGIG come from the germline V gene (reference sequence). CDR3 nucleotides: TGTGCCTGGAACTCTGGGGCCAACGTCCTGACTTTC. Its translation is CAWNSGANVLTF.

CDR3 sequence: CASSLTENTQYF. CDR3 DNA: TGTGCCAGCAGTCTTACTGAGAACACCCAGTACTTC. The chain is built from TRBV2 and TRBJ2-5; D call uncertain. Per germline, CDR1 SNHLY and CDR2 FYNNEI. Trimming left V 5 bases short and J 8 bases short, with 12 bases between. The length of the CDR3 is 12 residues.

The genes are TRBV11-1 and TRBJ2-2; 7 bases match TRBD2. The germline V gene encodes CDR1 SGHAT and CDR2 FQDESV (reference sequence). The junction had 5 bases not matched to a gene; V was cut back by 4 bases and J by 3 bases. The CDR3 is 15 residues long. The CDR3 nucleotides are TGTGCCAGCAGCTCCTGGGGGGGGTACACCGGGGAGCTGTTTTTT. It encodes CASSSWGGYTGELFF. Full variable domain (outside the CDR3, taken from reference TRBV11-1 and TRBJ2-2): EAEVAQSPRYKITEKSQAVAFWCDPISGHATLYWYRQILGQGPELLVQFQDESVVDDSQLPKDRFSAERLKGVDSTLKIQPAELGDSAMYLCASSSWGGYTGELFFGEGSRLTVL.

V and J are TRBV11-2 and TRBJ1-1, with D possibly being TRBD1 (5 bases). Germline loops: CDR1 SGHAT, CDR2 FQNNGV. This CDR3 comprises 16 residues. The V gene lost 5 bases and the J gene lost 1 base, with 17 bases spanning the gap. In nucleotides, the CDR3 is TGTGCCAGCAGCGACCCCGGGGGAGGTAGGAACACTGAAGCTTTCTTT. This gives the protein CASSDPGGGRNTEAFF.

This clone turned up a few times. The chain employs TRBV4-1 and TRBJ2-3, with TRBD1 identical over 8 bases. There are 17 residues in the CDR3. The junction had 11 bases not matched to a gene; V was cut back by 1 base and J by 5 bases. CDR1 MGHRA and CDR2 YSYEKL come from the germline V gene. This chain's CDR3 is CASSQASFTGGLDTQYF. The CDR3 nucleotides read TGCGCCAGCAGCCAAGCGTCGTTTACAGGGGGTCTAGATACGCAGTATTTT.

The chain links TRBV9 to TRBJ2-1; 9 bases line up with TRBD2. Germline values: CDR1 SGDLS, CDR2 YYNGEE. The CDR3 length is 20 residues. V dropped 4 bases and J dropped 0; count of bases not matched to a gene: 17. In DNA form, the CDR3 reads TGTGCCAGCAGCCCAATAGGTAGCGGGGGATACACCAGCTCCTACAATGAGCAGTTCTTC. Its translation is CASSPIGSGGYTSSYNEQFF.

The CDR3 DNA follows: TGTGCCAGCAGTTGGGCCGGGACTAGCGGTTACAATGAGCAGTTCTTC. Translated: CASSWAGTSGYNEQFF. This chain connects TRBV27 to TRBJ2-1; 11 bases fit TRBD2. Germline lookup yields CDR1 MNHEY and CDR2 SMNVEV (reference sequence). The CDR3 has 16 residues. V was clipped by 4 bases and J by 4 bases; unmatched bases: 6.

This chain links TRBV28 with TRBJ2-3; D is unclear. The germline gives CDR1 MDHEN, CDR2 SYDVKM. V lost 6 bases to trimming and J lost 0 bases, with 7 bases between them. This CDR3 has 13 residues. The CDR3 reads CASSQPSTDTQYF. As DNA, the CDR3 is TGTGCCAGCAGCCAACCTAGCACAGATACGCAGTATTTT.

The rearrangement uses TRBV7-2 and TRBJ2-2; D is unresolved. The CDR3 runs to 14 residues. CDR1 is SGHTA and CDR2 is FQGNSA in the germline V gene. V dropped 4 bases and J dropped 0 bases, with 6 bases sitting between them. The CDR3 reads CASSSVANTGELFF. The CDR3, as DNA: TGTGCCAGCAGCTCCGTAGCGAACACCGGGGAGCTGTTTTTT.

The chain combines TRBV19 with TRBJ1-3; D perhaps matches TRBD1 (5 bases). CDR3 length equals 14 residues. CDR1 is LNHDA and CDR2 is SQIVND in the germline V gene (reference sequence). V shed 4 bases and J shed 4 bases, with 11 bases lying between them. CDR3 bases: TGTGCCAGTAGTACTCCGGGACTGGGAAACACCATATATTTT. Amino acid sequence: CASSTPGLGNTIYF.

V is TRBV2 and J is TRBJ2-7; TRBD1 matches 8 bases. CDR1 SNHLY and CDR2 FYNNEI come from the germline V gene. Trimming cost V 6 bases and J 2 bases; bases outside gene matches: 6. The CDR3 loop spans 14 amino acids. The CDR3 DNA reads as TGTGCCAGCAGGACAGGGGCGGCGCCCTACGAGCAGTACTTC. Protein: CASRTGAAPYEQYF.

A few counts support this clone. CDR3 sequence reads: CASKTSGSYEQYF. Here the CDR3 DNA reads TGCGCCAGCAAAACTAGCGGGTCCTACGAGCAGTACTTC. The gene calls are TRBV5-1 and TRBJ2-7; 9 nucleotides line up with TRBD2. V lost 6 bases to trimming and J lost 1 base; unmatched junction nucleotides: 2. Germline V lookup: CDR1 SGHRS, CDR2 YFSETQ. This CDR3 is 13 amino acids long.

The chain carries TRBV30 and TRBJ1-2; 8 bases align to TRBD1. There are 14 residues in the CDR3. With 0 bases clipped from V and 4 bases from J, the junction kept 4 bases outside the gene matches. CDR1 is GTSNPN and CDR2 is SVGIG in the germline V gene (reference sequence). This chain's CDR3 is CAWSVQGVGYGYTF. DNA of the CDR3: TGTGCCTGGAGTGTACAGGGGGTTGGCTATGGCTACACCTTC.

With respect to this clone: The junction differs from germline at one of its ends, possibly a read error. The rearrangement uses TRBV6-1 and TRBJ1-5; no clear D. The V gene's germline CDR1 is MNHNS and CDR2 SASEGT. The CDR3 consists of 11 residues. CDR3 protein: CASSEGGPQHF. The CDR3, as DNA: TGTGCCAGCAGCGAAGGAGGCCCCCAGCATTTT.

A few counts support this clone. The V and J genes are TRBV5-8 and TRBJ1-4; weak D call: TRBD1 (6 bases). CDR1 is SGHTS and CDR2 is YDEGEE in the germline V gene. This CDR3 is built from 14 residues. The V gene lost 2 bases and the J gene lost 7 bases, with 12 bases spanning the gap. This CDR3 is CASSLYRVGEKLFF. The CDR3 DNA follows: TGTGCCAGCAGCTTATACAGGGTGGGTGAAAAACTGTTTTTT.

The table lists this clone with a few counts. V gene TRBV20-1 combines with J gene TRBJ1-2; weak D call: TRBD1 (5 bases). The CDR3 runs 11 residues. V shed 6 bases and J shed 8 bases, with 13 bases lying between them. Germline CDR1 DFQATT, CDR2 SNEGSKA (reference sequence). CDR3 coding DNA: TGCAGTGCAGGCGGGGGGGGAGGCTACACCTTC. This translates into CSAGGGGGYTF.

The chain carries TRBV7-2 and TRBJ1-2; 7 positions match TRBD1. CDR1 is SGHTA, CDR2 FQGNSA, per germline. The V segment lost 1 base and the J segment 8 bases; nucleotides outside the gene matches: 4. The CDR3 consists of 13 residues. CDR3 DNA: TGTGCCAGCAGCTTAGGACAGGGCTGGGGCTACACCTTC. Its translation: CASSLGQGWGYTF. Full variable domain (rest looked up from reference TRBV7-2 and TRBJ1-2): GAGVSQSPSNKVTEKGKDVELRCDPISGHTALYWYRQSLGQGLEFLIYFQGNSAPDKSGLPSDRFSAERTGGSVSTLTIQRTQQEDSAVYLCASSLGQGWGYTFGSGTRLTVV.

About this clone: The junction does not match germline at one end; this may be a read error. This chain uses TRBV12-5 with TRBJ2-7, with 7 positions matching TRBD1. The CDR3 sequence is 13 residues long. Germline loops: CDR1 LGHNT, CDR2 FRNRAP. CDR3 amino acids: CASGLGQTYEQYF. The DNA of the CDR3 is TGTGCTAGTGGCTTGGGACAGACCTACGAGCAGTACTTC.

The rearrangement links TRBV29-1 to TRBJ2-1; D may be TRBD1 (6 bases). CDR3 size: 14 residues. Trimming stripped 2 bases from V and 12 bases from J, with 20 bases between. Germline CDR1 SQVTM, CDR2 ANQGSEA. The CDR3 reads CSVESGTIQKGQFF. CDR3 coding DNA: TGCAGCGTTGAATCCGGGACAATTCAAAAAGGGCAGTTCTTC.

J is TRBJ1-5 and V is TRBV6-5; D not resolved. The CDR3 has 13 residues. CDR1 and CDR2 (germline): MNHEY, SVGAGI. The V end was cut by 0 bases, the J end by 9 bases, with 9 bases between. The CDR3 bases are TGTGCCAGCAGTTACTCCTCGGCTCGGCCCCAGCATTTT. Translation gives CASSYSSARPQHF.

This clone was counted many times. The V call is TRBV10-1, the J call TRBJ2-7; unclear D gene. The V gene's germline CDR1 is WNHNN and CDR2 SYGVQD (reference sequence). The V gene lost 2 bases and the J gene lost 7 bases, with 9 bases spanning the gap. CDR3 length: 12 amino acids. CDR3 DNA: TGCGCCAGCAGTGAGCCAGGATCGGAGCAGTACTTC. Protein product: CASSEPGSEQYF.

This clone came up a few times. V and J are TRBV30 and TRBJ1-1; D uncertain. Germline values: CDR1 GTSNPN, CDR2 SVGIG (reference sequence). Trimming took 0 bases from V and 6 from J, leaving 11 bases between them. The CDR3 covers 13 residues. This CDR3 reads CAWSVRGAPEAFF. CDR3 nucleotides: TGTGCCTGGAGTGTACGGGGAGCTCCTGAAGCTTTCTTT.

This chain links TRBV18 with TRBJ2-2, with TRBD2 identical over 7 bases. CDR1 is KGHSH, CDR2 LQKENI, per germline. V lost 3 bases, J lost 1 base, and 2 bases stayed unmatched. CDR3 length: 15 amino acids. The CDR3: CASSPGTMNTGELFF. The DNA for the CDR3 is TGTGCCAGCTCACCTGGGACTATGAACACCGGGGAGCTGTTTTTT.